The rows below give T cell receptor beta chains drawn from one sample of a study of blood T cell repertoires in COVID-19. Data came from immunoSEQ multiplex PCR; TCRdb stores just in-frame clones and leaves some out. The sample carries around 160,000 clones, over 75% recorded once. Sequenced sample: PBMCs or T cells enriched from blood (not recorded which). Every receptor here comes from a man between 45 and 60 years old who had recovered from COVID-19. The CDR3 runs from the conserved cysteine through the conserved F or W. Fields, in order: CDR3 DNA, CDR3 protein, V gene, J gene, D gene, clone size. The D gene is left open where the match is weak. The listing skips clone size in some rows; elsewhere it reads once, few, many or a size class.

CDR3 DNA: TGTGCCAGCAGCCCCGGGACAGCCAATTCACCCCTCCACTTT
CDR3 protein: CASSPGTANSPLHF
V gene: TRBV7-9
J gene: TRBJ1-6
D gene: TRBD1
clone size: NA

CDR3 DNA: TGTGCCAGCAGCTTAATTGGGGGAGGGGGCACAGATACGCAGTATTTT
CDR3 protein: CASSLIGGGGTDTQYF
V gene: TRBV7-3
J gene: TRBJ2-3
D gene: TRBD2
clone size: NA

CDR3 DNA: TGTGCCATCAGTGGGACAGGGCCCACAGATACGCAGTATTTT
CDR3 protein: CAISGTGPTDTQYF
V gene: TRBV10-3
J gene: TRBJ2-3
D gene: TRBD1
clone size: once

CDR3 DNA: TGTGCCAGCAGCCAAGATTTAGCGGGGGCAGATACGCAGTATTTT
CDR3 protein: CASSQDLAGADTQYF
V gene: TRBV3-1/TRBV3-2
J gene: TRBJ2-3
D gene: TRBD2
clone size: NA

CDR3 DNA: TGTGCCAGCAGTTTAACGGGGGGTCAGCCCCAGCATTTT
CDR3 protein: CASSLTGGQPQHF
V gene: TRBV12-3/TRBV12-4
J gene: TRBJ1-5
D gene: NA
clone size: NA

CDR3 DNA: TGTGCCAGCAGCTTATCCCTTCGGGGGGGCTACAATGAGCAGTTCTTC
CDR3 protein: CASSLSLRGGYNEQFF
V gene: TRBV7-2
J gene: TRBJ2-1
D gene: TRBD2
clone size: NA

CDR3 DNA: TGCGCCAGCAGCCAACGGGACCGGGAGACTGAAGCTTTCTTT
CDR3 protein: CASSQRDRETEAFF
V gene: TRBV4-1
J gene: TRBJ1-1
D gene: NA
clone size: NA

CDR3 DNA: TGTGCCATCAGGCGTAGCTCGGGGGGAGGCACAGATACGCAGTATTTT
CDR3 protein: CAIRRSSGGGTDTQYF
V gene: TRBV10-3
J gene: TRBJ2-3
D gene: TRBD2
clone size: NA

CDR3 DNA: TGTGCTAGTGGCCTACTGGGGGGAGGCGAGCAGTACTTC
CDR3 protein: CASGLLGGGEQYF
V gene: TRBV12-5
J gene: TRBJ2-7
D gene: NA
clone size: NA

CDR3 DNA: TGTGCCAGCAACCAATCCCGCGGTCCTGGAAACACCATATATTTT
CDR3 protein: CASNQSRGPGNTIYF
V gene: TRBV6-5
J gene: TRBJ1-3
D gene: NA
clone size: NA

CDR3 DNA: TGTGCCAGCAGCTCCGGGGTAGCGGGAGGGCCGAGCACAGATACGCAGTATTTT
CDR3 protein: CASSSGVAGGPSTDTQYF
V gene: TRBV5-4
J gene: TRBJ2-3
D gene: TRBD2
clone size: once

CDR3 DNA: TGTGCCAGCAGTTCGACAGTCAACGAGCAGTACTTC
CDR3 protein: CASSSTVNEQYF
V gene: TRBV27
J gene: TRBJ2-7
D gene: NA
clone size: NA

CDR3 DNA: TGCGCCAGCAGCCCCGGGACAGGTAGCGAGCAGTACTTC
CDR3 protein: CASSPGTGSEQYF
V gene: TRBV5-1
J gene: TRBJ2-7
D gene: TRBD1
clone size: NA

CDR3 DNA: TGTGCCAGCAGCGTTCAGGCTCGACCTTACGAGCAGTACTTC
CDR3 protein: CASSVQARPYEQYF
V gene: TRBV9
J gene: TRBJ2-7
D gene: NA
clone size: NA

CDR3 DNA: TGTGCCAGCAGTCGGGAAACCTACAATGAGCAGTTCTTC
CDR3 protein: CASSRETYNEQFF
V gene: TRBV6-4
J gene: TRBJ2-1
D gene: NA
clone size: NA

CDR3 DNA: TGTGCCAGCAGTTACCCGCAGCGGGAGGGGACAGATACGCAGTATTTT
CDR3 protein: CASSYPQREGTDTQYF
V gene: TRBV6-6
J gene: TRBJ2-3
D gene: TRBD2
clone size: NA

CDR3 DNA: TGCGCCACTCGGACAGGGTCGGTCGATGAGCAGTTCTTC
CDR3 protein: CATRTGSVDEQFF
V gene: TRBV5-1
J gene: TRBJ2-1
D gene: TRBD1
clone size: NA

CDR3 DNA: TGTGCCAGCAGCTTGAGGCGGCGGGGGAGCACAGATACGCAGTATTTT
CDR3 protein: CASSLRRRGSTDTQYF
V gene: TRBV5-4
J gene: TRBJ2-3
D gene: TRBD2
clone size: NA

CDR3 DNA: TGTGCCAGCAGTGCCCCACGAAGAGCGGGAGTCTCCTACGAGCAGTACTTC
CDR3 protein: CASSAPRRAGVSYEQYF
V gene: TRBV28
J gene: TRBJ2-7
D gene: TRBD2
clone size: NA

CDR3 DNA: TGTGCCATCCCAGAGGGACAAGGAGAAAAGACCCAGTACTTC
CDR3 protein: CAIPEGQGEKTQYF
V gene: TRBV10-3
J gene: TRBJ2-5
D gene: NA
clone size: NA

CDR3 DNA: TGTGCCAGCAGCCAAGACAGGTTTACTGAAGCTTTCTTT
CDR3 protein: CASSQDRFTEAFF
V gene: TRBV7-2
J gene: TRBJ1-1
D gene: NA
clone size: NA

CDR3 DNA: TGCGCCAGCAGCTGGGGAGGGACTAGCGGGTACCAAGAGACCCAGTACTTC
CDR3 protein: CASSWGGTSGYQETQYF
V gene: TRBV5-1
J gene: TRBJ2-5
D gene: TRBD2
clone size: NA

CDR3 DNA: TGCAGTTCCAGCCGGGCCTCGCGGGGAGAGACCCAGTACTTC
CDR3 protein: CSSSRASRGETQYF
V gene: TRBV29-1
J gene: TRBJ2-5
D gene: NA
clone size: NA

CDR3 DNA: TGTGCCAGCAGCCCACTAGCGGTAAGCTCCTACGAGCAGTACTTC
CDR3 protein: CASSPLAVSSYEQYF
V gene: TRBV7-8
J gene: TRBJ2-7
D gene: TRBD2
clone size: NA

CDR3 DNA: TGTGCCAGTAGTCCCACGTGGGAGGCCTATGGCTACACCTTC
CDR3 protein: CASSPTWEAYGYTF
V gene: TRBV19
J gene: TRBJ1-2
D gene: NA
clone size: NA

CDR3 DNA: TGCGCCAGCAGCTCTCCACAGGGGGTTGCGGCTGAGCAGTTCTTC
CDR3 protein: CASSSPQGVAAEQFF
V gene: TRBV5-1
J gene: TRBJ2-1
D gene: TRBD1
clone size: NA

CDR3 DNA: TGTGCCAGCAGTTTGGGTAACCTAGGAGACTATGGCTACACCTTC
CDR3 protein: CASSLGNLGDYGYTF
V gene: TRBV28
J gene: TRBJ1-2
D gene: NA
clone size: once

CDR3 DNA: TGTGCCAGCAGCGAAGGACAGGGGATACGTGGCTACACCTTC
CDR3 protein: CASSEGQGIRGYTF
V gene: TRBV7-2
J gene: TRBJ1-2
D gene: TRBD1
clone size: NA

CDR3 DNA: TGTGCCAGCAGTTTAGAGGCGGCCAGATTTTCACCCCTCCACTTT
CDR3 protein: CASSLEAARFSPLHF
V gene: TRBV27
J gene: TRBJ1-6
D gene: NA
clone size: NA

CDR3 DNA: TGTGCCAGCAGCTTAGGAGACAGAGGATACGAGCAGTACTTC
CDR3 protein: CASSLGDRGYEQYF
V gene: TRBV7-6
J gene: TRBJ2-7
D gene: NA
clone size: few

CDR3 DNA: TGCAGCGTTGACAGAAACACCGGGGAGCTGTTTTTT
CDR3 protein: CSVDRNTGELFF
V gene: TRBV29-1
J gene: TRBJ2-2
D gene: NA
clone size: NA

CDR3 DNA: TGTGCCAGCAGCCAAACTAGCGGGAGGGCCGGTACAGATACGCAGTATTTT
CDR3 protein: CASSQTSGRAGTDTQYF
V gene: TRBV5-4
J gene: TRBJ2-3
D gene: TRBD2
clone size: NA

CDR3 DNA: TGTGCCAGCAGCTACGGGGACAGCCCGACCTACGAGCAGTACTTC
CDR3 protein: CASSYGDSPTYEQYF
V gene: TRBV11-3
J gene: TRBJ2-7
D gene: TRBD1
clone size: NA

CDR3 DNA: TGTGCCAGCAGCCCCCCCGGACAGGGGTTTTATGGCTACACCTTC
CDR3 protein: CASSPPGQGFYGYTF
V gene: TRBV27
J gene: TRBJ1-2
D gene: TRBD1
clone size: NA

CDR3 DNA: TGTGCCAGCAGTTCTTTTGCGGGGGGCGCCGGCGATACGCAGTATTTT
CDR3 protein: CASSSFAGGAGDTQYF
V gene: TRBV27
J gene: TRBJ2-3
D gene: TRBD2
clone size: NA

CDR3 DNA: TGTGCCAGCAGCGGGACAGGTAGAAGCACAGATACGCAGTATTTT
CDR3 protein: CASSGTGRSTDTQYF
V gene: TRBV5-4
J gene: TRBJ2-3
D gene: TRBD1
clone size: NA

CDR3 DNA: TGTGCCAGTAGTCTCCAGGTGGGTCAGCCCCAGCATTTT
CDR3 protein: CASSLQVGQPQHF
V gene: TRBV19
J gene: TRBJ1-5
D gene: NA
clone size: NA

CDR3 DNA: TGTGCCAGCAGCTTAGGGGATCCGGGACTAGCGGGGGACGGCACCCGGGAGCTGTTTTTT
CDR3 protein: CASSLGDPGLAGDGTRELFF
V gene: TRBV7-3
J gene: TRBJ2-2
D gene: TRBD2
clone size: NA

CDR3 DNA: TGTGCCAGCTCGTGGCACCGAGAGCAGTACTTC
CDR3 protein: CASSWHREQYF
V gene: TRBV12-3/TRBV12-4
J gene: TRBJ2-7
D gene: NA
clone size: NA

CDR3 DNA: TGTGCCAGTACCATCCAGACAGGCGGAAACACCATATATTTT
CDR3 protein: CASTIQTGGNTIYF
V gene: TRBV19
J gene: TRBJ1-3
D gene: NA
clone size: NA

CDR3 DNA: TGCGCCAGCAGCCAAGCAATCTACAGCATTCAGCCCCAGCATTTT
CDR3 protein: CASSQAIYSIQPQHF
V gene: TRBV4-1
J gene: TRBJ1-5
D gene: NA
clone size: NA

CDR3 DNA: TGTGCCGGAGAGAGAGACAATGAGCAGTTCTTC
CDR3 protein: CAGERDNEQFF
V gene: TRBV7-9
J gene: TRBJ2-1
D gene: NA
clone size: NA

CDR3 DNA: TGCGCCAGCAGCCAAGCAGGGGTCCAAGAGACCCAGTACTTC
CDR3 protein: CASSQAGVQETQYF
V gene: TRBV4-1
J gene: TRBJ2-5
D gene: NA
clone size: NA

CDR3 DNA: TGCAGCCCCGACACCACCCACAATGAGCAGTTCTTC
CDR3 protein: CSPDTTHNEQFF
V gene: TRBV29-1
J gene: TRBJ2-1
D gene: NA
clone size: NA

CDR3 DNA: TGCGCCAGCAGGTTGGTCCAGGGCACTGAAGCTTTCTTT
CDR3 protein: CASRLVQGTEAFF
V gene: TRBV5-1
J gene: TRBJ1-1
D gene: NA
clone size: few